The 18 T cell receptor beta chains presented below share a single source sample, sequenced in a study of cytomegalovirus exposure and HLA in healthy donors. Sequenced by immunoSEQ multiplex PCR; TCRdb stores in-frame clones only, minus some. The sample lists more than 300,000 clones, just over 85% occurring once. Material: PBMCs. These receptors all stem from a woman aged 18-29 years in good health and CMV-seronegative.

The genes are TRBV5-4 and TRBJ2-5, with TRBD1 matching over 10 bases. CDR1 and CDR2 (germline): SGHNT, YYREEE (reference sequence). CDR3 length equals 16 residues. V lost 0 bases to trimming and J lost 2 bases; unmatched junction nucleotides: 4. The CDR3 DNA sequence: TGTGCCAGCAGCTTGGGACAGGGGGCCCCACAAGAGACCCAGTACTTC. It specifies CASSLGQGAPQETQYF.

The rearrangement joins TRBV4-1 to TRBJ1-1; no definite D call. Trimming cost V 2 bases and J 0 bases, with 7 bases left between them. In germline, CDR1 is MGHRA, CDR2 YSYEKL. The CDR3 sequence is 14 residues long. This CDR3 reads CASSQPQMNTEAFF. The CDR3 coding sequence is TGCGCCAGCAGCCAACCCCAGATGAACACTGAAGCTTTCTTT.

The chain carries TRBV6-1 and TRBJ1-5; TRBD1 aligns across 9 bases. The CDR3 sequence is 18 residues long. Germline lookup yields CDR1 MNHNS and CDR2 SASEGT. J gave up 0 bases and V 4 bases, and 10 bases lay outside the gene matches. The CDR3 protein is CASSAGTGRSLSNQPQHF. The CDR3, as DNA: TGTGCCAGCAGTGCCGGGACAGGGAGATCCCTTAGCAATCAGCCCCAGCATTTT.

This chain uses TRBV18 with TRBJ1-6; 7 nucleotides match TRBD1. Trimming at V came to 6 bases and at J to 8 bases, leaving 7 bases not matched to a gene. The CDR3 is 14 amino acids. Germline V gene lookup returns CDR1 KGHSH and CDR2 LQKENI. CDR3 protein: CASSDQGEYSPLHF. The CDR3 DNA sequence: TGTGCCAGCTCCGACCAGGGGGAGTATTCACCCCTCCACTTT.

This clone turned up a few times. In nucleotides, the CDR3 is TGTGCCAGCAGCTTGGGCGACGAGGACAATGAGCAGTTCTTC. Translating gives CASSLGDEDNEQFF. The chain uses TRBV5-6 and TRBJ2-1; D is undetermined. This CDR3 comprises 14 residues. Germline CDR1 reads SGHDT; CDR2 reads YYEEEE. Trimming took off 0 bases at V and 5 bases at J, with 9 bases between the two ends.

CDR3 DNA: TGTGCCAGCAGAGACAACTCCTACAATGAGCAGTTCTTC. Encoded protein: CASRDNSYNEQFF. The chain is built from TRBV2 and TRBJ2-1; D is unresolved. V lost 6 bases, J lost 0 bases, and 6 bases lay in between. The CDR3 has 13 residues. The germline V gene encodes CDR1 SNHLY and CDR2 FYNNEI.

The chain carries TRBV4-1 and TRBJ2-7, with D perhaps TRBD2 (6 bases). The CDR3 is 18 amino acids. Trimming took 4 bases from V and 0 from J, leaving 22 bases between them. Germline V CDR1 and CDR2: MGHRA, YSYEKL. In DNA, the CDR3 is TGCGCCAGCAGCCCCCAGGCACCGGGACTGAGCCTCTCCTACGAGCAGTACTTC. It is translated as CASSPQAPGLSLSYEQYF.

This chain links TRBV2 with TRBJ1-4, with 10 bases lining up with TRBD1. V trimming: 4 bases; J trimming: 8 bases; junction bases outside the gene matches: 4. Per the germline V gene, CDR1 is SNHLY and CDR2 is FYNNEI. CDR3 length equals 14 residues. The CDR3 DNA sequence: TGTGCCAGCAGTGCCCGGACAGGGGGAGAAAAACTGTTTTTT. Encoded protein: CASSARTGGEKLFF.

The V and J genes are TRBV19 and TRBJ2-1; D possibly corresponds to TRBD2 (5 bases). V shed 3 bases and J shed 7 bases, with 25 bases lying between them. The CDR3 spans 18 residues. Germline V CDR1 and CDR2: LNHDA, SQIVND (reference sequence). The CDR3 coding sequence is TGTGCCAGTAGTATTGGGCACCGGACCGGGATAGGTAGGAATGAGCAGTTCTTC. Residues: CASSIGHRTGIGRNEQFF.

The rearrangement links TRBV28 to TRBJ1-2, with D hard to call. The CDR3 loop spans 14 amino acids. Germline CDR1 is MDHEN and CDR2 is SYDVKM. Trimming took off 10 bases at V and 1 base at J, with 16 bases between the two ends. CDR3 region: CANSPVGSNYGYTF. The CDR3 DNA sequence: TGTGCCAACTCCCCGGTAGGGAGTAACTATGGCTACACCTTC.

The chain employs TRBV7-2 and TRBJ1-3; D call uncertain. The length of the CDR3 is 12 residues. Germline CDR1 and CDR2: SGHTA and FQGNSA. V was clipped by 5 bases and J by 6 bases, with 8 bases between them. CDR3: CASSPTLNTIYF. The CDR3 DNA reads TGTGCCAGCAGCCCTACCCTAAACACCATATATTTT.

This clone appeared a few times. The chain joins TRBV6-6 to TRBJ2-6, with D unclear. V dropped 5 bases and J dropped 2 bases, with 4 bases sitting between them. The germline V gene has CDR1 MNHNY and CDR2 SVGAGI (reference sequence). The CDR3 has 13 amino acids. The CDR3, as DNA: TGTGCCAGCAGTCTAGCTGGGGCCAACGTCCTGACTTTC. This encodes CASSLAGANVLTF.

The chain recombines TRBV7-6 with TRBJ2-1, with 9 bases that match TRBD1. The CDR3 length is 17 residues. The V gene's germline CDR1 is SGHVS and CDR2 FNYEAQ. V lost 5 bases to trimming and J lost 9 bases; unmatched junction nucleotides: 17. The CDR3 here is CASSHEPGQGYDIEQFF. In nucleotides, the CDR3 is TGTGCCAGCAGCCACGAACCGGGACAGGGATATGACATTGAGCAGTTCTTC.

This clone was seen a few times. The DNA for the CDR3 is TGTGCCAGCAGTTTGGGGCAGGACACTGAAGCTTTCTTT. It codes for CASSLGQDTEAFF. V gene TRBV27 combines with J gene TRBJ1-1, with D possibly matching TRBD1 (5 bases). The germline V and J ends were trimmed by 3 bases and 3 bases, with 8 bases remaining between them. CDR1 MNHEY and CDR2 SMNVEV come from the germline V gene (reference sequence). This CDR3 comprises 13 residues.

The chain links TRBV4-1 to TRBJ1-5; possible D gene TRBD1, 5 bases. V was cut by 4 bases and J by 4 bases, with 11 bases left in between. CDR1 and CDR2 (germline): MGHRA, YSYEKL. The CDR3 spans 14 residues. CDR3 loop: CASSPTQGNQPQHF. The CDR3 DNA reads as TGCGCCAGCAGCCCCACCCAGGGAAATCAGCCCCAGCATTTT.

DNA for the CDR3: TGTGCCAGCCAGCCCTTGGAGGAAGAGACCCAGTACTTC. Residues: CASQPLEEETQYF. The chain has TRBV2 and TRBJ2-5; D might be TRBD2 (5 bases). The V and J ends lost 8 bases and 3 bases respectively, with 13 bases between them. Germline V gives CDR1 SNHLY, CDR2 FYNNEI. The CDR3 has 13 residues.

The chain has TRBV11-2 and TRBJ2-7, with TRBD2 matching 8 bases. Germline V gene data show CDR1 as SGHAT and CDR2 as FQNNGV. There are 15 residues in the CDR3. The V and J ends lost 6 bases and 4 bases, in that order; junction bases with no gene match: 11. The CDR3 loop reads CASRPVTGGLYEQYF. The CDR3, as DNA: TGTGCCAGCAGACCGGTAACGGGAGGGTTGTACGAGCAGTACTTC. The full variable domain, with the rest looked up from reference TRBV11-2 and TRBJ2-7, is EAGVAQSPRYKIIEKRQSVAFWCNPISGHATLYWYQQILGQGPKLLIQFQNNGVVDDSQLPKDRFSAERLKGVDSTLKIQPAKLEDSAVYLCASRPVTGGLYEQYFGPGTRLTVT.

This sequence joins TRBV2 and TRBJ2-7, with TRBD1 matching over 11 bases. Losses at the gene ends were 6 bases for V and 4 bases for J; bases not matched to a gene: 8. The CDR3 has 15 amino acids. Germline CDR1 SNHLY, CDR2 FYNNEI. The CDR3: CASRDRGPQGYEQYF. CDR3 sequence (DNA): TGTGCCAGCAGGGACAGGGGGCCTCAGGGGTACGAGCAGTACTTC. Full variable domain (outside the CDR3, taken from reference TRBV2 and TRBJ2-7): EPEVTQTPSHQVTQMGQEVILRCVPISNHLYFYWYRQILGQKVEFLVSFYNNEISEKSEIFDDQFSVERPDGSNFTLKIRSTKLEDSAMYFCASRDRGPQGYEQYFGPGTRLTVT.